This is a list of T cell receptor beta chains from one sample in a study of OX40 agonist ivuxolimab in advanced cancers. Libraries were prepared by immunoSEQ multiplex PCR; TCRdb keeps only in-frame clonotypes and omits some of them. Among 69,000 or so clones, about four fifths were seen once, and the ten largest hold 5.5% to 8.5%. The sequencing here drew on CD4+ or CD8+ T cells sorted from blood, taken in a trial of the OX40 agonist ivuxolimab. These receptor sequences come from an adult with an advanced solid tumor such as melanoma, head and neck, liver or kidney cancer. The CDR3 runs from the conserved cysteine through the conserved F or W. The D gene is left open where the match is weak.

d_call v_call cdr3_aa
NA TRBV5-5 CASSLDGGRQPQHF
NA TRBV7-3 CASSLTGYNEQFF
NA TRBV30 CAWSVYGANVLTF
TRBD2 TRBV10-3 CAISGGGLAGFNEQFF
NA TRBV30 CAWSERPGGGYTF
TRBD1 TRBV9 CASSVGWAGGTNTEAFF
NA TRBV5-1 CASSFGSLSQYF
NA TRBV29-1 CSVSEDTNEKLFF
TRBD1 TRBV7-9 CASSEGQGVLQETQYF
TRBD1 TRBV7-9 CASSTSGGHEQFF
NA TRBV5-4 CASSLAGQNIQYF
NA TRBV11-2 CASTAGSYEKLFF
NA TRBV18 CASSPYTDTGELFF
NA TRBV5-1 CASSFSPGPEAFF
NA TRBV6-5 CASRTPTNEKLFF
NA TRBV6-6 CASRDSQTSGNTIYF
NA TRBV30 CAWGERSWGEQFF
NA TRBV5-1 CASSLRDSSYNEQFF
NA TRBV5-4 CASSFSGPRNEQFF
TRBD1 TRBV5-1 CASSLDRGDDGYTF
NA TRBV7-3 CASSPGTSTYNEQFF
NA TRBV2 CASSVRDTYEKLFF
TRBD1 TRBV28 CASRKSGQGGEKLFF
NA TRBV2 CASSRAALGGYTF
TRBD1 TRBV19 CASGTGEYTQYF
TRBD2 TRBV7-2 CASSFLSGGAGETQYF
TRBD2 TRBV2 CASKSPSGGFPETQYF
TRBD2 TRBV28 CASTEVGTSGRSNEQFF
TRBD2 TRBV29-1 CSVVTSGGPSTDTQYF
NA TRBV12-5 CASGFDGGSNQPQHF
TRBD1 TRBV30 CAWSPSGTGDTEAFF
NA TRBV7-2 CASSLAVPGLDTQYF
NA TRBV7-2 CASSLAGSLSYNEQFF
NA TRBV19 CASSIDWTANSPLHF
TRBD1 TRBV6-5 CASRTGSGQPQHF
NA TRBV19 CASRPTVNYGYTF
NA TRBV7-2 CASSRTLESGNIQYF
NA TRBV11-2 CASSLEGLYGYTF
TRBD1 TRBV28 CASQGASSYNEQFF
NA TRBV27 CASSLTGGTQYF
NA TRBV7-9 CASSPPAGDGTDTQYF
TRBD2 TRBV19 CASSKVPGLAGGVQETQYF
TRBD1 TRBV4-3 CASSHAGQGDNEQFF